These T cell receptor beta chains were read from a single sample in a study of blood T cell repertoires in COVID-19. Profiled with immunoSEQ multiplex PCR; TCRdb holds only in-frame clones, not every one. The sample includes about 190,000 clones, about 82% of them seen just once. The sequenced material came from peripheral blood. These TCRs come from a woman in her twenties or thirties with acute or convalescent COVID-19. CDR3s include the opening cysteine and the closing phenylalanine or tryptophan. D genes are given only for firm matches. The size field is filled for only some rows; it gives once, few, many or a size class.

V: TRBV7-2
D: TRBD1
J: TRBJ2-7
size: .
CDR3: CASSLARGFYEQYF
DNA: TGTGCCAGCAGCTTAGCCAGGGGGTTCTACGAGCAGTACTTC

V: TRBV6-5
D: .
J: TRBJ2-3
size: .
CDR3: CASIYPGSHTQYF
DNA: TGTGCCAGCATCTACCCGGGGAGCCATACGCAGTATTTT

V: TRBV4-2
D: .
J: TRBJ2-6
size: .
CDR3: CASSQDRSSGANVLTF
DNA: TGTGCCAGCAGCCAAGATAGATCGTCTGGGGCCAACGTCCTGACTTTC

V: TRBV15
D: .
J: TRBJ2-1
size: once
CDR3: CATSMSNEQFF
DNA: TGTGCCACCAGCATGAGCAATGAGCAGTTCTTC

V: TRBV19
D: .
J: TRBJ2-7
size: .
CDR3: CASSRTDSYEQYF
DNA: TGTGCCAGTAGTAGGACAGATTCCTACGAGCAGTACTTC

V: TRBV11-2
D: .
J: TRBJ2-1
size: .
CDR3: CASSLGHRGVNEQFF
DNA: TGTGCCAGCAGCTTGGGACATAGGGGAGTGAATGAGCAGTTCTTC

V: TRBV10-3
D: TRBD1
J: TRBJ2-5
size: .
CDR3: CAISERQGVLETQYF
DNA: TGTGCCATCAGTGAACGGCAGGGGGTCCTCGAGACCCAGTACTTC

V: TRBV20-1
D: .
J: TRBJ1-2
size: .
CDR3: CSASLGHGYTF
DNA: TGCAGTGCTAGCTTGGGGCATGGCTACACCTTC

V: TRBV4-2
D: TRBD2
J: TRBJ2-2
size: .
CDR3: CASSRDPGLAGVTGELFF
DNA: TGTGCCAGCAGCCGAGACCCGGGACTAGCGGGAGTCACCGGGGAGCTGTTTTTT

V: TRBV29-1
D: .
J: TRBJ2-7
size: .
CDR3: CSVVAGNYEQYF
DNA: TGCAGCGTTGTTGCAGGGAATTACGAGCAGTACTTC

V: TRBV27
D: .
J: TRBJ2-3
size: .
CDR3: CASSFWASTDTQYF
DNA: TGTGCCAGCAGTTTTTGGGCTAGCACAGATACGCAGTATTTT

V: TRBV30
D: .
J: TRBJ1-2
size: .
CDR3: CAWSPSRFNYGYTF
DNA: TGTGCCTGGAGCCCGAGCCGTTTCAACTATGGCTACACCTTC

V: TRBV19
D: .
J: TRBJ2-2
size: .
CDR3: CASSRSTGELFF
DNA: TGTGCCAGTTCCAGATCCACCGGGGAGCTGTTTTTT

V: TRBV7-9
D: TRBD2
J: TRBJ2-3
size: .
CDR3: CASSAPGGGTDTQYF
DNA: TGTGCCAGCAGCGCCCCGGGAGGGGGCACAGATACGCAGTATTTT

V: TRBV10-3
D: TRBD1
J: TRBJ2-7
size: .
CDR3: CAISGTGVGQYF
DNA: TGTGCCATCAGTGGTACAGGGGTGGGGCAGTACTTC

V: TRBV14
D: .
J: TRBJ2-7
size: .
CDR3: CASSQDPRVEQYF
DNA: TGTGCCAGCAGCCAAGATCCGCGTGTTGAGCAGTACTTC

V: TRBV7-9
D: .
J: TRBJ2-4
size: .
CDR3: CASSLGGRLAENIQYF
DNA: TGTGCCAGCAGCTTAGGGGGGCGCCTCGCAGAAAACATTCAGTACTTC

V: TRBV9
D: .
J: TRBJ2-2
size: .
CDR3: CASSWRGTGELFF
DNA: TGTGCCAGCAGCTGGAGGGGCACCGGGGAGCTGTTTTTT

V: TRBV30
D: TRBD1
J: TRBJ2-2
size: .
CDR3: CAWSGQAGGAGELFF
DNA: TGTGCCTGGAGCGGACAGGCGGGTGGAGCCGGGGAGCTGTTTTTT

V: TRBV6-5
D: .
J: TRBJ1-1
size: .
CDR3: CASSRRLRGAEAFF
DNA: TGTGCCAGCAGCCGGCGACTAAGAGGCGCTGAAGCTTTCTTT

V: TRBV5-1
D: .
J: TRBJ1-2
size: .
CDR3: CASSWFLANYGYTF
DNA: TGCGCCAGCAGCTGGTTTTTAGCTAACTATGGCTACACCTTC

V: TRBV28
D: .
J: TRBJ1-5
size: .
CDR3: CASSGGQHGNQPQHF
DNA: TGTGCCAGCAGTGGGGGACAACATGGCAATCAGCCCCAGCATTTT

V: TRBV5-6
D: .
J: TRBJ1-1
size: .
CDR3: CASSAGSRGPEAFF
DNA: TGTGCCAGCAGCGCCGGGAGTCGAGGCCCTGAAGCTTTCTTT

V: TRBV29-1
D: TRBD2
J: TRBJ2-7
size: many
CDR3: CSAQGPSGGYEQYF
DNA: TGCAGCGCCCAAGGTCCTAGCGGGGGTTACGAGCAGTACTTC